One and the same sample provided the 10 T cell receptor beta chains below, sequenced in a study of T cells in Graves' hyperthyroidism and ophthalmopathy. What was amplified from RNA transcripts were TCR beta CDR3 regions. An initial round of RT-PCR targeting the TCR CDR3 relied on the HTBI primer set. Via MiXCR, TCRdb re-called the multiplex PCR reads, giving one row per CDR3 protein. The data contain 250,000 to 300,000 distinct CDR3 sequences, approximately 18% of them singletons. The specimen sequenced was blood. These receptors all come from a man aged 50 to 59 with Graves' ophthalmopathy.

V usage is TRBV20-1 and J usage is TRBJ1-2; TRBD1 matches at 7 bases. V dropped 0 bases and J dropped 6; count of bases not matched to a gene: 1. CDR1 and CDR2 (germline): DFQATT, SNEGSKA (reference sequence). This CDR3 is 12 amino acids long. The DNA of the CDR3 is TGCAGTGCTAGAGACCAGGGGGATGGCTACACCTTC. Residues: CSARDQGDGYTF.

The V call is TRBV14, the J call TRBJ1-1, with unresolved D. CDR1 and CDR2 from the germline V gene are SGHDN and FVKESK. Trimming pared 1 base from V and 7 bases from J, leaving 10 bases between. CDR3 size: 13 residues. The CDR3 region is CASSQVGRVEAFF. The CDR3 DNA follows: TGTGCCAGCAGCCAAGTGGGAAGGGTTGAAGCTTTCTTT.

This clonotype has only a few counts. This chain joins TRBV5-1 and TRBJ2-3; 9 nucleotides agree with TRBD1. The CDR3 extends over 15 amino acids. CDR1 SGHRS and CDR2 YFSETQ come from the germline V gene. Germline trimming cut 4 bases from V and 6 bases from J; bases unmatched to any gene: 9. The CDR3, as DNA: TGCGCCAGCAGCAGCAGTCCCGGGACAGGGGATACGCAGTATTTT. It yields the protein CASSSSPGTGDTQYF.

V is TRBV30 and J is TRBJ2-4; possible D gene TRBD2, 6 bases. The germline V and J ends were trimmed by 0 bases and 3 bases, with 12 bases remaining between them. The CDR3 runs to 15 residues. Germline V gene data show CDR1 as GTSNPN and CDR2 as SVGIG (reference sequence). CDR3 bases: TGTGCCTGGAGTGTAGGAAGGGGAGGCAAAAACATTCAGTACTTC. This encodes CAWSVGRGGKNIQYF.

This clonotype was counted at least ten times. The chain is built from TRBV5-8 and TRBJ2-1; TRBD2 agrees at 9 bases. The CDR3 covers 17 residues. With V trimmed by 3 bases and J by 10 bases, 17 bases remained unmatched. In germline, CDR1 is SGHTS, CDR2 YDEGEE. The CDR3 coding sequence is TGTGCCAGCAGCTCACGGGGTCCCACTAGCGGGTCTAGGGAGCAGTTCTTC. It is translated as CASSSRGPTSGSREQFF. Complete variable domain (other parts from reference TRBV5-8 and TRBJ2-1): EAGVTQSPTHLIKTRGQQATLRCSPISGHTSVYWYQQALGLGLQFLLWYDEGEERNRGNFPPRFSGRQFPNYSSELNVNALELEDSALYLCASSSRGPTSGSREQFFGPGTRLTVL.

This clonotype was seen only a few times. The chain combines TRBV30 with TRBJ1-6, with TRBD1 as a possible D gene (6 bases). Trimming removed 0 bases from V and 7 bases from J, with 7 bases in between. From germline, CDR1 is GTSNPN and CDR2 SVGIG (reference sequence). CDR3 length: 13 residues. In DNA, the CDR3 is TGTGCCTGGAGTGTACAGGGCAATTCACCCCTCCACTTT. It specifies CAWSVQGNSPLHF.

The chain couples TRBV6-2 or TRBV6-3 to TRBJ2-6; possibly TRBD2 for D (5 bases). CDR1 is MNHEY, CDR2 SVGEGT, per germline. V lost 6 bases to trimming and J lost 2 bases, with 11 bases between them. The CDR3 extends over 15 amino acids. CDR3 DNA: TGTGCCAGCAGGGAGGACTTGACTGGGGCCAACGTCCTGACTTTC. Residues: CASREDLTGANVLTF.

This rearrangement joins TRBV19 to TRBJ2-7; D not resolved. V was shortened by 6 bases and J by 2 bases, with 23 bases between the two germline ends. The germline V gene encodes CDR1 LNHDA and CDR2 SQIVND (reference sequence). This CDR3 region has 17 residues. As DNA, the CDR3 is TGTGCCAGTAGCCCCTGGGTACATTATGGGGAAACCTACGAGCAGTACTTC. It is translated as CASSPWVHYGETYEQYF.

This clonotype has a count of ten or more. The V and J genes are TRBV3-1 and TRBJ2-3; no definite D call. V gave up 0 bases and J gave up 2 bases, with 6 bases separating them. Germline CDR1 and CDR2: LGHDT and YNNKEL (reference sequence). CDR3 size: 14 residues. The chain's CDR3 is CASSQDLPTDTQYF. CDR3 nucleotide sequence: TGTGCCAGCAGCCAAGATCTTCCCACAGATACGCAGTATTTT.

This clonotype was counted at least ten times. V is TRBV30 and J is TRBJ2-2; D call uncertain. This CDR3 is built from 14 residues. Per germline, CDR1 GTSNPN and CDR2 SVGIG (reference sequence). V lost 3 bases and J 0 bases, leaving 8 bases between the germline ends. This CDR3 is CAWRAGTNTGELFF. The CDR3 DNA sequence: TGTGCCTGGAGAGCAGGAACGAACACCGGGGAGCTGTTTTTT.